This TCR beta chain was recovered during a study of regulatory T cells in long-lasting Graves disease. Documented time point: persistent/refractory GD, antithyroid drugs over 5 years with positive TRAb. Construction of the TCR library relied on RNA isolated from PBMCs. On this clonotype itself: What it binds is not known.

Library construction for TCR beta used iRepertoire HTBI primers and Arm-PCR of CDR3 regions. MiXCR, applied by TCRdb to the multiplex PCR reads, yields one record per CDR3 protein. Of over 300,000 distinct CDR3 sequences in the sample, around a fifth were seen once. Study conclusions and caveats: There were preferences for TRBV28, TRBJ1-2 and TRBJ2-5 in persistent disease.

The CDR3 is made up of 15 amino acids. Germline CDR1 is SGHDN and CDR2 is FVKESK. V was trimmed by 3 bases and J by 3 bases, leaving 14 bases between them. This TCR was sampled from a female donor with Graves disease. The sample consisted of peripheral blood mononuclear cells (PBMCs), taken when the disease was refractory, from a patient treated with antithyroid drugs. This chain joins TRBV14 and TRBJ1-2; weak D call: TRBD1 (6 bases). CDR3 sequence: CASSHRGQTYYGYTF. The CDR3 region has the DNA TGTGCCAGCAGCCACAGGGGCCAGACATACTATGGCTACACCTTC.